This T cell receptor (beta chain) was captured by sequencing in a study of blood T cell repertoires in COVID-19. Study background: Italy, Spain and the United States were the sources of the convalescent and acute COVID-19 samples. PBMCs, B-cell-depleted T cells, or T cells provided the cDNA or gDNA that made up the material.

The authors' processing: Nucleated cell counts were estimated from reference gene primer amplification. This table comes from immunoSEQ multiplex PCR, and its TCRdb copy is limited to in-frame clones, with some not included. The DNA gave D and trimming, while V, J and clone size come from that table. Of about 240,000 clones listed, 81% are singletons. V was shortened by 0 bases and J by 6 bases, with 11 bases between the two germline ends. Germline V CDR1 and CDR2: MNHEY, SVGAGI. The CDR3 contains 14 residues. It was during active infection that Seattle patients were enrolled and then longitudinally followed.

The chain employs TRBV6-5 and TRBJ1-1; D not certain. Sequencing was done on a sample of peripheral blood. This sequence originates from a woman older than 75 with COVID-19, enrolled during active disease. CDR3 in amino acids: CASSYSGGNPEAFF. The CDR3 nucleotides read TGTGCCAGCAGTTACTCGGGCGGGAATCCTGAAGCTTTCTTT.